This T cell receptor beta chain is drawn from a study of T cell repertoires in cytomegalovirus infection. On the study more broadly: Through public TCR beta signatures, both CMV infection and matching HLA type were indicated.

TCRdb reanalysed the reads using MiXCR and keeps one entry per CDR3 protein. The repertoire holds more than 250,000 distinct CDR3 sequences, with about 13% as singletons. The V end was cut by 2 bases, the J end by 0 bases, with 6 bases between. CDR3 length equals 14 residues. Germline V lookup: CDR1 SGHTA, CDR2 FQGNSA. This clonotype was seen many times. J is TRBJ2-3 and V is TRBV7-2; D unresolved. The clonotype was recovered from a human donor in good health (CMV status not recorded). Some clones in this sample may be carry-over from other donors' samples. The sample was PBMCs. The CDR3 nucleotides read TGTGCCAGCAGCTTATCCGGGAGCACAGATACGCAGTATTTT. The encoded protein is CASSLSGSTDTQYF.